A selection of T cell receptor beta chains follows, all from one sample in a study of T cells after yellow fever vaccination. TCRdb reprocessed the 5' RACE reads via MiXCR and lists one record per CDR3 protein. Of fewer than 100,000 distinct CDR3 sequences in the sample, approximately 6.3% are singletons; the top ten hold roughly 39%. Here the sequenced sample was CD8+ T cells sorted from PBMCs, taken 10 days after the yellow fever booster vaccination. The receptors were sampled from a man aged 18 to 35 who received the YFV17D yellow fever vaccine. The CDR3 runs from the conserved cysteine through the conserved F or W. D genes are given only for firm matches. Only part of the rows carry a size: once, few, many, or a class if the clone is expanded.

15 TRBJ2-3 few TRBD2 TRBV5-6 TGTGCCAGCACCCCAGCGGGGGGGCAGGCAGATACGCAGTATTTT CASTPAGGQADTQYF
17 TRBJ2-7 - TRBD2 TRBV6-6 TGTGCCAGCAGTTACCTTCCCGGGGACTACCCCTCCTACGAGCAGTACTTC CASSYLPGDYPSYEQYF
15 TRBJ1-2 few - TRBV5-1 TGCGCCAGCAGCTTGGTAGAGGGGCAGGACTATGGCTACACCTTC CASSLVEGQDYGYTF
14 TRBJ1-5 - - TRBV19 TGTGCCAGTAGTATGAGCAGGGCGGATCAGCCCCAGCATTTT CASSMSRADQPQHF
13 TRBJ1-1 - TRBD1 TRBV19 TGTGCCAGTAGAAACAGGGGGAGTACTGAAGCTTTCTTT CASRNRGSTEAFF
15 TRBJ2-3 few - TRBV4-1 TGCGCCAGCAGCCAAGTTGGGGGTTACACAGATACGCAGTATTTT CASSQVGGYTDTQYF
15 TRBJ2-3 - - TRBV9 TGTGCCAGCAGCGTAGGTCCCGCTAGCACAGATACGCAGTATTTT CASSVGPASTDTQYF
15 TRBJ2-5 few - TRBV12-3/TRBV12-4 TGTGCCAGCAGTTTAGAAGCACACGCTGAGGGGACCCAGTACTTC CASSLEAHAEGTQYF
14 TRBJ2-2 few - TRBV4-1 TGCGCCAGCAGCCCTATAGGGGGCACCGGGGAGCTGTTTTTT CASSPIGGTGELFF
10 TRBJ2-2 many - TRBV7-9 TGTGCCAGCAGCTTTCGGGAGCTGTTTTTT CASSFRELFF
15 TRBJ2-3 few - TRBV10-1 TGCGCCAGCAGTGATGAGCAGGCCACCACAGATACGCAGTATTTT CASSDEQATTDTQYF
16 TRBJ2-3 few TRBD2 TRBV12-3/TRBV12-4 TGTGCCAGCAGTTCAACTAGCGGGGGCCGACTCTACCTCGTGTATTTT CASSSTSGGRLYLVYF
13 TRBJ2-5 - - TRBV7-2 TGTGCCAGCAGCTCCTACGCTCCAGAGACCCAGTACTTC CASSSYAPETQYF
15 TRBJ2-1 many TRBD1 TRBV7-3 TGTGCCAGCAGCTATAGACAGGGCCCACTATATGAGCAGTTCTTC CASSYRQGPLYEQFF
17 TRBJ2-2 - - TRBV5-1 TGCGCCAGCAGCCCCCGGCCCGGATTCGCGAACACCGGGGAGCTGTTTTTT CASSPRPGFANTGELFF
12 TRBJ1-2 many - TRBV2 TGTGCCAGCAGGGGACGAGCTGTTGGCTACACCTTC CASRGRAVGYTF
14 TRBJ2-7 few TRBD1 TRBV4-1 TGCGCCAGCAGCCAGGGGGACAGGGCTTACGAGCAGTACTTC CASSQGDRAYEQYF
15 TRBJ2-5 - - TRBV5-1 TGCGCCAGCAGCTTGGTTTCAGGCCTTCAAGAGACCCAGTACTTC CASSLVSGLQETQYF
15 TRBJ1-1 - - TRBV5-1 TGCGCCAGCAGCTTGGTTCACGAGGGGAACACTGAAGCTTTCTTT CASSLVHEGNTEAFF
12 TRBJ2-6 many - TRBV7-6 TGTGCCAGCCGCTCTGGGGCCAACGTCCTGACTTTC CASRSGANVLTF
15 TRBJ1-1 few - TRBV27 TGTGCCAGCAGTTTAGGGGAGATAACTAACACTGAAGCTTTCTTT CASSLGEITNTEAFF
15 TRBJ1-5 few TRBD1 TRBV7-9 TGTGCCAGCAGCTTAGATAACAGGGGGCATCAGCCCCAGCATTTT CASSLDNRGHQPQHF
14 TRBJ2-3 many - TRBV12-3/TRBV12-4 TGTGCCAGCAACCCGGGGGCCAGCACAGATACGCAGTATTTT CASNPGASTDTQYF
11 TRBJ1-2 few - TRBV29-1 TGCAGCGTTGTGACTATCTATGGCTACACCTTC CSVVTIYGYTF
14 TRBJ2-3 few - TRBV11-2 TGTGCCAGCAGCTTAGTCCCCCACACAGATACGCAGTATTTT CASSLVPHTDTQYF
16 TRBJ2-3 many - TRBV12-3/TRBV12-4 TGTGCCAGCATCGACCTGGGGGAGAGGAGCACAGATACGCAGTATTTT CASIDLGERSTDTQYF
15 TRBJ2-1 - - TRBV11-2 TGTGCGAGCGCCTCTGTCCCGTCCTCCTACAATGAGCAGTTGTTC CASASVPSSYNEQLF